This T cell receptor (beta chain) was profiled in a study of molecular identifiers for immune sequencing clone quantification. Each CDR3 protein is one row after TCRdb ran MiXCR on the PCR reads. The table lists about 640,000 distinct CDR3 sequences, around 20% of them singletons. With 9 bases clipped from V and 1 base from J, the junction kept 5 bases outside the gene matches. Germline V gives CDR1 KGHDR, CDR2 SFDVKD. The CDR3 consists of 15 residues. The study, taken as a whole, reports: More than 97% of effector molecules, versus under 1% of naive-cell molecules, belonged to clones above 20 RNA copies.

This clonotype has a count of ten or more. Its antigen remains unidentified. The origin of this receptor is a human donor in good health. Some libraries in this study had Jurkat cell RNA spiked in. The gene calls are TRBV24-1 and TRBJ2-2, with 9 nucleotides matching TRBD2. The material sequenced was naive CD8+ T cells from blood, with Jurkat cell RNA spiked in. The subset is: FACS-sorted CD8+CD4-CCR7+CD45RA+ naive T cells. The CDR3 loop is CATGPAGGNTGELFF. CDR3 nucleotide sequence: TGTGCCACCGGGCCAGCGGGAGGGAACACCGGGGAGCTGTTTTTT.